Listed here are 4 T cell receptor beta chains from one sample, sequenced in a study of cytomegalovirus exposure and HLA in healthy donors. This PCR relied on a set of 60 Vbeta primers and 13 Jbeta primers. The data were produced by immunoSEQ multiplex PCR, yet TCRdb's version contains in-frame clones alone and is incomplete. The sample shows over 150,000 clones, roughly 80% of them seen only once. The specimen was PBMCs. These receptors came from a woman between 50 and 59 years old in good health and CMV-seropositive.

This chain connects TRBV4-1 to TRBJ2-3; no reliable D call. The CDR3 spans 14 residues. Trimming removed 0 bases at V and 0 bases at J, with 4 bases between. The V gene's germline CDR1 is MGHRA and CDR2 YSYEKL. The CDR3 DNA is TGCGCCAGCAGCCAAGACCCTAGCACAGATACGCAGTATTTT. Translated: CASSQDPSTDTQYF.

The chain recombines TRBV6-1 with TRBJ1-2; 9 bases fit TRBD1. Trimming at V came to 4 bases and at J to 0 bases, leaving 6 bases not matched to a gene. CDR1 MNHNS and CDR2 SASEGT come from the germline V gene. The CDR3 totals 16 residues. CDR3 loop: CASSGGTGLTNYGYTF. The CDR3, as DNA: TGTGCCAGCAGTGGCGGGACAGGGCTTACTAACTATGGCTACACCTTC.

The chain carries TRBV11-3 and TRBJ2-3; D possibly matches TRBD1 or TRBD2 (5 bases each). V was clipped by 5 bases and J by 4 bases, with 13 bases between them. The CDR3 totals 14 residues. Per the germline V gene, CDR1 is SGHNT and CDR2 is YENEEA. CDR3 bases: TGTGCCAGCAGCCTAGCTGGGGCCCCAGATACGCAGTATTTT. This encodes CASSLAGAPDTQYF.

DNA for the CDR3: TGTGCCAGTAGTATACTCCGCGGGGGGCGCGAGACCCAGTACTTC. Translation: CASSILRGGRETQYF. The chain employs TRBV19 and TRBJ2-5, with 8 bases that match TRBD2. Looked up from germline, CDR1 is LNHDA and CDR2 is SQIVND (reference sequence). The CDR3 length is 15 residues. The junction had 7 bases not matched to a gene; V was cut back by 2 bases and J by 5 bases.